This T cell receptor beta chain appears in the sequencing data of a study of blood T cell repertoires in COVID-19. The overall study: From T cells, B-cell-depleted T cells, or PBMCs came the material, which was cDNA or gDNA.

As handled by the study authors: Amplification of reference gene primers was used by the study to estimate nucleated cell counts. Produced via immunoSEQ multiplex PCR; TCRdb's table is partial and in-frame only. The DNA was the basis for D and trimming; V, J and clone size are from that table. The sample has a few hundred thousand clones, approximately 85% seen once. Looked up from germline, CDR1 is KGHDR and CDR2 is SFDVKD. The CDR3 runs to 16 residues. Trimming took 3 bases from V and 1 from J, leaving 14 bases between them. J is TRBJ2-5 and V is TRBV24-1; a weak D match, TRBD2 (6 bases). The TCR sequence derives from a man aged 30-40 years who had recovered from COVID-19. The sequencing input was PBMCs or T cells enriched from blood (not recorded which). The CDR3 reads CATSDAKVAAQETQYF. The CDR3 nucleotides read TGTGCCACCAGTGATGCAAAGGTAGCGGCCCAAGAGACCCAGTACTTC.